This T cell receptor (beta chain) stems from a study of blood T cell repertoires in COVID-19. Study in general: PBMCs, B-cell-depleted T cells, or T cells provided the cDNA or gDNA that made up the material.

This CDR3 region has 11 residues. Original analysis: Reference gene primers were amplified, and this amplification served to estimate nucleated cell counts. The table came from immunoSEQ multiplex PCR; TCRdb's copy has only in-frame clones and leaves some out. V and J calls and clone size come straight from that table; D and trimming were deduced from the DNA. Counted here are about 210,000 clones, around 80% occurring once; the ten biggest clones make up 7.2%. The sample consisted of peripheral blood. J is TRBJ2-1 and V is TRBV21-1; the tabulated D call, TRBD1, remains unverified against the DNA. TRBV21-1 constitutes a pseudogene. The sequence was obtained from a woman in her 70s with acute or convalescent COVID-19. The CDR3 loop reads CASSKAREQFF. The CDR3 region has the DNA TGTGCCAGCAGCAAAGCCAGGGAACAGTTCTTC.